This is a list of T cell receptor beta chains from one sample in a study of CD8+CD57+ T cells in acquired aplastic anemia. One entry per CDR3 protein, called by TCRdb with MiXCR from the reads. The data hold approximately 95,000 distinct CDR3 sequences, with around two thirds observed a single time. Specimen: sorted CD4+, CD8+, or CD8+CD57+ T cells (not recorded which) from PBMCs. The receptors derive from a human donor with aplastic anemia. Both conserved end residues are part of each CDR3. The order of the fields is clone size, D gene, J gene, V gene, CDR3 protein, CDR3 DNA. A D gene is named only where the DNA matches it firmly. A row's size may be missing; if present it is once, few, many or a size class.

clone_size: -
d_call: -
j_call: TRBJ1-2
v_call: TRBV20-1
cdr3_aa: CSAWDVAYGYTF
cdr3_nt: TGCAGTGCCTGGGACGTCGCGTATGGCTACACCTTC

clone_size: -
d_call: -
j_call: TRBJ1-2
v_call: TRBV5-6
cdr3_aa: CASSWLQTYGYTF
cdr3_nt: TGTGCCAGCAGCTGGCTGCAGACCTATGGCTACACCTTC

clone_size: many
d_call: -
j_call: TRBJ1-5
v_call: TRBV7-9
cdr3_aa: CASSYSGYVGNQPQHF
cdr3_nt: TGTGCCAGCAGTTATAGTGGGTATGTGGGCAATCAGCCCCAGCATTTT

clone_size: few
d_call: TRBD1
j_call: TRBJ1-2
v_call: TRBV29-1
cdr3_aa: CSVELGQNYGYTF
cdr3_nt: TGCAGCGTTGAGTTGGGACAGAACTATGGCTACACCTTC

clone_size: -
d_call: TRBD2
j_call: TRBJ2-2
v_call: TRBV7-7
cdr3_aa: CASSARTRGTGELFF
cdr3_nt: TGTGCTAGCAGCGCGCGGACTAGAGGTACCGGGGAGCTGTTTTTT

clone_size: few
d_call: -
j_call: TRBJ1-2
v_call: TRBV7-9
cdr3_aa: CASTDNYGYTF
cdr3_nt: TGTGCCAGCACCGACAACTATGGCTACACCTTC

clone_size: -
d_call: TRBD1
j_call: TRBJ2-5
v_call: TRBV20-1
cdr3_aa: CSALPPGQGAGETQYF
cdr3_nt: TGCAGTGCCCTCCCCCCTGGGCAGGGGGCCGGGGAGACCCAGTACTTC

clone_size: few
d_call: -
j_call: TRBJ2-7
v_call: TRBV10-3
cdr3_aa: CAISESTRGEQYF
cdr3_nt: TGTGCCATCAGTGAGTCCACTCGGGGCGAGCAGTACTTC

clone_size: -
d_call: -
j_call: TRBJ1-2
v_call: TRBV7-9
cdr3_aa: CASSLDTRGYTF
cdr3_nt: TGTGCCAGCAGCTTAGATACACGCGGCTACACCTTC

clone_size: -
d_call: TRBD1
j_call: TRBJ1-6
v_call: TRBV19
cdr3_aa: CASSRDRQEFGTGLHF
cdr3_nt: TGTGCCTCGAGCAGGGACAGGCAGGAATTCGGAACGGGCCTCCACTTT

clone_size: -
d_call: TRBD2
j_call: TRBJ2-3
v_call: TRBV24-1
cdr3_aa: CATSDETSGSSPGTDTQYF
cdr3_nt: TGTGCCACCAGTGATGAGACTAGCGGGAGCTCCCCTGGCACAGATACGCAGTATTTT

clone_size: -
d_call: TRBD2
j_call: TRBJ2-5
v_call: TRBV20-1
cdr3_aa: CSAKVAGVQETQYF
cdr3_nt: TGCAGTGCTAAAGTAGCGGGGGTCCAAGAGACCCAGTACTTC

clone_size: medium-sized
d_call: -
j_call: TRBJ1-6
v_call: TRBV2
cdr3_aa: CASIVQGINSPLHF
cdr3_nt: TGTGCCAGCATTGTACAGGGAATCAATTCACCCCTCCACTTT

clone_size: -
d_call: TRBD2
j_call: TRBJ2-1
v_call: TRBV19
cdr3_aa: CASSITGGYNEQFF
cdr3_nt: TGTGCCAGTAGTATTACGGGGGGGTACAATGAGCAGTTCTTC

clone_size: -
d_call: -
j_call: TRBJ1-1
v_call: TRBV10-3
cdr3_aa: CAISDGGMNTEAFF
cdr3_nt: TGTGCCATCAGTGATGGAGGTATGAACACTGAAGCTTTCTTT

clone_size: few
d_call: -
j_call: TRBJ2-7
v_call: TRBV14
cdr3_aa: CASSQGSGYEQYF
cdr3_nt: TGTGCCAGCAGCCAGGGATCTGGCTACGAGCAGTACTTC

clone_size: -
d_call: TRBD1
j_call: TRBJ2-3
v_call: TRBV15
cdr3_aa: CATSRASGQSGDTQYF
cdr3_nt: TGTGCCACCAGCAGGGCTTCGGGACAGTCAGGGGATACGCAGTATTTT

clone_size: -
d_call: -
j_call: TRBJ2-7
v_call: TRBV2
cdr3_aa: CARRPPPGEQYF
cdr3_nt: TGTGCCAGACGGCCTCCTCCGGGCGAGCAGTACTTC

clone_size: -
d_call: -
j_call: TRBJ1-1
v_call: TRBV10-3
cdr3_aa: CAISEDRGVSFF
cdr3_nt: TGTGCCATCAGTGAGGATCGGGGGGTATCTTTCTTT

clone_size: -
d_call: -
j_call: TRBJ2-3
v_call: TRBV19
cdr3_aa: CASKDRGTDTQYF
cdr3_nt: TGTGCCAGTAAAGACAGAGGCACAGATACGCAGTATTTT

clone_size: -
d_call: -
j_call: TRBJ2-1
v_call: TRBV9
cdr3_aa: CASSVDGTGSSYNEQFF
cdr3_nt: TGTGCCAGCAGCGTAGACGGCACTGGAAGCTCCTACAATGAGCAGTTCTTC

clone_size: many
d_call: TRBD2
j_call: TRBJ2-7
v_call: TRBV2
cdr3_aa: CASSEVSAGGPSSEQYF
cdr3_nt: TGTGCCAGCAGTGAAGTTTCAGCGGGAGGGCCTAGTTCCGAGCAGTACTTC

clone_size: few
d_call: -
j_call: TRBJ1-6
v_call: TRBV25-1
cdr3_aa: CASSEYQGRLNSPLHF
cdr3_nt: TGTGCCAGCAGTGAATATCAGGGACGGCTAAATTCACCCCTCCACTTT

clone_size: -
d_call: -
j_call: TRBJ2-7
v_call: TRBV29-1
cdr3_aa: CSGRGSFQGGEQYF
cdr3_nt: TGCAGCGGTAGAGGGTCTTTCCAGGGGGGGGAGCAGTACTTC

clone_size: -
d_call: TRBD1
j_call: TRBJ1-2
v_call: TRBV20-1
cdr3_aa: CSARDGYSGGESGYTF
cdr3_nt: TGCAGTGCTAGAGATGGGTACTCAGGGGGAGAGAGTGGCTACACCTTC

clone_size: -
d_call: -
j_call: TRBJ1-5
v_call: TRBV4-1
cdr3_aa: CASSPLTGYEGRNNQPQHF
cdr3_nt: TGCGCCAGCAGCCCCTTGACAGGATACGAGGGAAGGAACAATCAGCCCCAGCATTTT

clone_size: many
d_call: -
j_call: TRBJ1-4
v_call: TRBV6-1
cdr3_aa: CASSEAPPPEGPQLFF
cdr3_nt: TGTGCCAGCAGTGAAGCACCTCCCCCCGAGGGCCCTCAACTGTTTTTT

clone_size: many
d_call: TRBD2
j_call: TRBJ2-1
v_call: TRBV16
cdr3_aa: CASSPTSGPYNEQFF
cdr3_nt: TGTGCCAGCAGCCCGACTAGCGGACCTTACAATGAGCAGTTCTTC

clone_size: -
d_call: -
j_call: TRBJ1-2
v_call: TRBV6-2/TRBV6-3
cdr3_aa: CASSSLDPVGRHNYGYTF
cdr3_nt: TGTGCCAGCAGTTCCTTAGATCCCGTGGGACGGCATAACTATGGCTACACCTTC